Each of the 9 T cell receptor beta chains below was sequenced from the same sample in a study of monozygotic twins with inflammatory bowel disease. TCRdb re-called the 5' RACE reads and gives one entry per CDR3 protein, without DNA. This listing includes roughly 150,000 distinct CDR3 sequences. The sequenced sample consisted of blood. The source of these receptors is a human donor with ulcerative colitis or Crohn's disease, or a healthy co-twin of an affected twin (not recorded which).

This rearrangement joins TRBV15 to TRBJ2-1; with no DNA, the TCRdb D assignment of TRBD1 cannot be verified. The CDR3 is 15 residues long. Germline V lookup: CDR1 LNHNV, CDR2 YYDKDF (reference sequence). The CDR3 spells CATSRPGGIYNEQFF.

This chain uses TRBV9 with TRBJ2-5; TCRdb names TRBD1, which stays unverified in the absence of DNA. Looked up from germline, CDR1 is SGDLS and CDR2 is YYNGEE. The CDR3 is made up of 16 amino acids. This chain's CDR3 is CASSVAGQTSGETQYF. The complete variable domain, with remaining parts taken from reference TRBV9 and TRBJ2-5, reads DSGVTQTPKHLITATGQRVTLRCSPRSGDLSVYWYQQSLDQGLQFLIQYYNGEERAKGNILERFSAQQFPDLHSELNLSSLELGDSALYFCASSVAGQTSGETQYFGPGTRLLVL.

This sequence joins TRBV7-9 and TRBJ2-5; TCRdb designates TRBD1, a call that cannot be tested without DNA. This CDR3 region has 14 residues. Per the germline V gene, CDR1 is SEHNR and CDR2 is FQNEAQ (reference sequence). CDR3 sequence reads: CASSAGQKQETQYF. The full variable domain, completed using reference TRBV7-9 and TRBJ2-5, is DTGVSQNPRHKITKRGQNVTFRCDPISEHNRLYWYRQTLGQGPEFLTYFQNEAQLEKSRLLSDRFSAERPKGSFSTLEIQRTEQGDSAMYLCASSAGQKQETQYFGPGTRLLVL.

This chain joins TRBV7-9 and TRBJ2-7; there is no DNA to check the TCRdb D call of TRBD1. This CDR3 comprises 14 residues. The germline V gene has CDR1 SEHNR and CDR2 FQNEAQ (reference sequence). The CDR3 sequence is CASSAWDREGEQYF.

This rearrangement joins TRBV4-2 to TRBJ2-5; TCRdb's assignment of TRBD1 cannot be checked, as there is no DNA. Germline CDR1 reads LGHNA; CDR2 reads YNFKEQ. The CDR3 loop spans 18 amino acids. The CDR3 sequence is CASSQEWRSIGVKETQYF.

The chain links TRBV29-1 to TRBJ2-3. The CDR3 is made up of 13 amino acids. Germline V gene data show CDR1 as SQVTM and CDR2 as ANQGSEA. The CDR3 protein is CSVLGHRTDTQYF.

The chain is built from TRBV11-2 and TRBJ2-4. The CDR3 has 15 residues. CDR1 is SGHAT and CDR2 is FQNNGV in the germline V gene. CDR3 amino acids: CASSSERLAKNIQYF.

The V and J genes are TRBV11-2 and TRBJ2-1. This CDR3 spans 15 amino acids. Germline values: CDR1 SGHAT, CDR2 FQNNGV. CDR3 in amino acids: CASRLSGSSYNEQFF.

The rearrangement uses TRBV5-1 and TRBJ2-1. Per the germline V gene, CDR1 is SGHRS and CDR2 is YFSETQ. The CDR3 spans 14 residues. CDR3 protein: CASSLVQANNEHFF.